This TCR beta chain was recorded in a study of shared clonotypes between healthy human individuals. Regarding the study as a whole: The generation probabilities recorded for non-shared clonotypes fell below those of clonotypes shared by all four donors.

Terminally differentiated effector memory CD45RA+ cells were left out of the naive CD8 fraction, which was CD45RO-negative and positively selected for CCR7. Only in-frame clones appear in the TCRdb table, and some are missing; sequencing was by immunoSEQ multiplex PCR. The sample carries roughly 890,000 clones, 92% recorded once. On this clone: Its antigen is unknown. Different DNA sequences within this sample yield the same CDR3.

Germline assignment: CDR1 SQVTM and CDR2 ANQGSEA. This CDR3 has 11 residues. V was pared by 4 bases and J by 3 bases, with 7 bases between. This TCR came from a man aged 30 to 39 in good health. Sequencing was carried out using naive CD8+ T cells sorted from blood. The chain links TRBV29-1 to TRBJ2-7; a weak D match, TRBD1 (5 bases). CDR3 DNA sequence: TGCAGCGTTGTAAGGGGCTACGAGCAGTACTTC. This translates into CSVVRGYEQYF.